The rows below give T cell receptor beta chains drawn from one sample of a study of cytomegalovirus exposure and HLA in healthy donors. The table came from immunoSEQ multiplex PCR; TCRdb's copy has only in-frame clones and leaves some out. The sample has about 140,000 clones, roughly 9.6% seen once. The sample comprised PBMCs. These receptors all stem from a middle-aged woman in good health and CMV-seropositive. Both conserved end residues are part of each CDR3. D genes are given only for firm matches. Clone size is shown for a subset of rows, as once, few, many or a class of expanded clone.

J: TRBJ2-3; V: TRBV9; length: 16; size: few; D: TRBD2; CDR3: CASSSGTGGNTDTQYF; DNA: TGTGCCAGCAGTTCGGGTACGGGGGGAAACACAGATACGCAGTATTTT
J: TRBJ1-6; V: TRBV11-3; length: 16; size: few; D: NA; CDR3: CASSLYSGTGDSPLHF; DNA: TGTGCCAGCAGCTTATATTCGGGTACGGGTGATTCACCCCTCCACTTT
J: TRBJ2-7; V: TRBV5-1; length: 13; size: few; D: NA; CDR3: CASSWPNSYEQYF; DNA: TGCGCCAGCAGCTGGCCGAACTCCTACGAGCAGTACTTC
J: TRBJ2-1; V: TRBV15; length: 16; size: few; D: TRBD1; CDR3: CATSRGGTGAYNEQFF; DNA: TGTGCCACCAGCAGAGGCGGGACAGGGGCCTACAATGAGCAGTTCTTC
J: TRBJ1-2; V: TRBV9; length: 15; size: few; D: NA; CDR3: CASSSRVGRNYGYTF; DNA: TGTGCCAGCAGCTCCCGTGTGGGGCGCAACTATGGCTACACCTTC
J: TRBJ2-4; V: TRBV7-8; length: 12; size: NA; D: NA; CDR3: CASSLVADYLYF; DNA: TGTGCCAGCAGCTTAGTTGCGGATTATCTGTACTTC
J: TRBJ2-3; V: TRBV6-6; length: 15; size: few; D: TRBD1; CDR3: CASSYGTGPRDTQYF; DNA: TGTGCCAGCAGTTACGGGACAGGGCCTAGAGATACGCAGTATTTT
J: TRBJ1-2; V: TRBV7-2; length: 13; size: NA; D: NA; CDR3: CASSRQRDYGYTF; DNA: TGTGCCAGCAGCCGACAGCGAGACTATGGCTACACCTTC
J: TRBJ2-2; V: TRBV6-1; length: 15; size: few; D: NA; CDR3: CASNPRLSNTGELFF; DNA: TGTGCCAGCAACCCTAGACTGTCGAACACCGGGGAGCTGTTTTTT
J: TRBJ1-1; V: TRBV7-9; length: 16; size: few; D: NA; CDR3: CASSLGPGGLNTEAFF; DNA: TGTGCCAGCAGCTTAGGGCCGGGGGGCCTGAACACTGAAGCTTTCTTT
J: TRBJ2-1; V: TRBV7-3; length: 16; size: NA; D: NA; CDR3: CASSLSGGGPWNEQFF; DNA: TGTGCCAGCAGCTTAAGTGGCGGTGGCCCTTGGAATGAGCAGTTCTTC
J: TRBJ1-2; V: TRBV20-1; length: 11; size: NA; D: NA; CDR3: CSAQAGNGYTF; DNA: TGCAGTGCCCAGGCAGGGAATGGCTACACCTTC
J: TRBJ2-1; V: TRBV5-1; length: 18; size: few; D: TRBD2; CDR3: CASSEGLAGGPPYNEQFF; DNA: TGCGCCAGCAGCGAGGGACTAGCGGGGGGACCGCCCTACAATGAGCAGTTCTTC
J: TRBJ1-4; V: TRBV5-8; length: 14; size: NA; D: NA; CDR3: CASSLKVQNEKLFF; DNA: TGTGCCAGCAGCTTGAAAGTCCAGAATGAAAAACTGTTTTTT
J: TRBJ1-5; V: TRBV19; length: 14; size: NA; D: NA; CDR3: CASRDRVSNQPQHF; DNA: TGTGCCAGTAGGGACAGAGTGAGCAATCAGCCCCAGCATTTT
J: TRBJ2-1; V: TRBV5-6; length: 13; size: few; D: NA; CDR3: CASSLASYYEQFF; DNA: TGTGCCAGCAGCTTGGCTAGTTACTATGAGCAGTTCTTC
J: TRBJ2-5; V: TRBV18; length: 19; size: NA; D: NA; CDR3: CASSPPGTPPRLLRGTQYF; DNA: TGTGCCAGCTCACCACCGGGTACACCACCCCGACTGCTAAGGGGGACCCAGTACTTC
J: TRBJ2-7; V: TRBV7-9; length: 13; size: few; D: NA; CDR3: CASSSYRGYEQYF; DNA: TGTGCCAGCAGCTCCTACCGGGGCTACGAGCAGTACTTC
J: TRBJ2-1; V: TRBV6-6; length: 14; size: few; D: TRBD1; CDR3: CASGWDRGRNEQFF; DNA: TGTGCCAGCGGTTGGGACAGGGGACGCAATGAGCAGTTCTTC
J: TRBJ2-3; V: TRBV7-2; length: 17; size: NA; D: TRBD2; CDR3: CASSLDIAGGRRDTQYF; DNA: TGTGCCAGCAGCTTAGATATAGCGGGGGGGCGGAGAGATACGCAGTATTTT
J: TRBJ1-2; V: TRBV11-2; length: 14; size: NA; D: NA; CDR3: CASSALTGLYGYTF; DNA: TGTGCCAGCAGCGCCCTCACAGGGCTCTATGGCTACACCTTC
J: TRBJ2-7; V: TRBV5-6; length: 14; size: few; D: NA; CDR3: CASSLVGGGGEQYF; DNA: TGTGCCAGCAGCTTGGTGGGGGGGGGCGGCGAGCAGTACTTC
J: TRBJ2-1; V: TRBV5-4; length: 17; size: NA; D: TRBD2; CDR3: CASSLGTSGSSYNEQFF; DNA: TGTGCCAGCAGCTTGGGGACTAGCGGAAGCTCCTACAATGAGCAGTTCTTC
J: TRBJ2-2; V: TRBV18; length: 15; size: NA; D: TRBD1; CDR3: CASSAGTGKIGELFF; DNA: TGTGCCAGCTCAGCTGGGACAGGGAAAATCGGGGAGCTGTTTTTT
J: TRBJ1-2; V: TRBV25-1; length: 12; size: few; D: NA; CDR3: CASSVSIGGYTF; DNA: TGTGCCAGCAGCGTCTCCATCGGGGGCTACACCTTC
J: TRBJ2-7; V: TRBV7-8; length: 16; size: few; D: TRBD2; CDR3: CASSLAGGQEGYEQYF; DNA: TGTGCCAGCAGCCTAGCGGGGGGTCAGGAAGGCTACGAGCAGTACTTC
J: TRBJ2-3; V: TRBV11-3; length: 17; size: NA; D: TRBD2; CDR3: CASSLRLAGTSTDTQYF; DNA: TGTGCCAGCAGCCTACGACTAGCGGGGACTAGCACAGATACGCAGTATTTT
J: TRBJ1-2; V: TRBV4-3; length: 17; size: NA; D: NA; CDR3: CASSQDLKRVMDYGYTF; DNA: TGCGCCAGCAGCCAAGATTTGAAGAGGGTGATGGACTATGGCTACACCTTC
J: TRBJ1-4; V: TRBV4-1; length: 17; size: few; D: TRBD1; CDR3: CASSQDTQGANNEKLFF; DNA: TGCGCCAGCAGCCAAGATACTCAGGGGGCCAATAATGAAAAACTGTTTTTT
J: TRBJ1-3; V: TRBV4-1; length: 16; size: NA; D: NA; CDR3: CASSQSRRHSGNTIYF; DNA: TGCGCCAGCAGCCAATCGAGACGACACTCTGGAAACACCATATATTTT
J: TRBJ1-3; V: TRBV19; length: 16; size: NA; D: TRBD1; CDR3: CASRPTPQGAGNTIYF; DNA: TGTGCCAGTAGACCCACCCCGCAGGGGGCTGGAAACACCATATATTTT
J: TRBJ2-3; V: TRBV10-3; length: 14; size: NA; D: NA; CDR3: CAIRRDSPSVSQYF; DNA: TGTGCCATTCGCCGGGACTCCCCCTCTGTATCGCAGTATTTT
J: TRBJ2-2; V: TRBV5-4; length: 16; size: few; D: TRBD1; CDR3: CASSGRQGRNTGELFF; DNA: TGTGCCAGCAGCGGCAGACAGGGACGAAACACCGGGGAGCTGTTTTTT
J: TRBJ1-2; V: TRBV5-1; length: 15; size: NA; D: NA; CDR3: CASSLSPNSPEGYTF; DNA: TGCGCCAGCAGCTTGTCGCCCAACAGTCCGGAAGGCTACACCTTC
J: TRBJ2-3; V: TRBV7-3; length: 15; size: NA; D: NA; CDR3: CASSFRPEAGDTQYF; DNA: TGTGCCAGCAGCTTTCGCCCAGAGGCGGGCGATACGCAGTATTTT
J: TRBJ2-5; V: TRBV9; length: 17; size: few; D: TRBD2; CDR3: CASSVDTSGGARETQYF; DNA: TGTGCCAGCAGCGTAGATACTAGCGGGGGGGCCCGGGAGACCCAGTACTTC
J: TRBJ1-4; V: TRBV4-3; length: 15; size: NA; D: NA; CDR3: CASSQVGMVGEKLFF; DNA: TGCGCCAGCAGCCAAGTCGGGATGGTGGGTGAAAAACTGTTTTTT
J: TRBJ2-5; V: TRBV5-4; length: 13; size: NA; D: TRBD1; CDR3: CASSSGQEKTQYF; DNA: TGTGCCAGCAGCTCCGGACAGGAGAAGACCCAGTACTTC
J: TRBJ2-7; V: TRBV5-1; length: 13; size: few; D: TRBD1; CDR3: CASSFGTAYEQYF; DNA: TGCGCCAGCAGCTTTGGGACAGCCTACGAGCAGTACTTC
J: TRBJ2-5; V: TRBV7-8; length: 18; size: few; D: TRBD2; CDR3: CASSLKLAGGPAQETQYF; DNA: TGTGCCAGCAGCTTAAAACTAGCGGGGGGCCCGGCCCAAGAGACCCAGTACTTC
J: TRBJ2-7; V: TRBV19; length: 14; size: NA; D: TRBD1; CDR3: CASSVDRESYEQYF; DNA: TGTGCCAGTAGTGTGGACAGGGAGTCCTACGAGCAGTACTTC
J: TRBJ2-6; V: TRBV19; length: 19; size: once; D: TRBD2; CDR3: CASSILAGGAPMGANVLTF; DNA: TGTGCCAGTAGTATATTAGCGGGGGGTGCCCCTATGGGGGCCAACGTCCTGACTTTC
J: TRBJ1-1; V: TRBV2; length: 14; size: few; D: NA; CDR3: CASSEEGVLTEAFF; DNA: TGTGCCAGCAGTGAGGAAGGGGTCCTCACTGAAGCTTTCTTT
J: TRBJ2-7; V: TRBV7-2; length: 11; size: few; D: NA; CDR3: CASSPRDEQYF; DNA: TGTGCCAGCAGTCCCCGGGACGAGCAGTACTTC
J: TRBJ2-7; V: TRBV7-8; length: 16; size: few; D: TRBD2; CDR3: CASSLRAGTNFYEQYF; DNA: TGTGCCAGCAGCTTAAGGGCGGGGACTAATTTTTACGAGCAGTACTTC
J: TRBJ2-1; V: TRBV4-1; length: 19; size: few; D: TRBD1; CDR3: CASSQERDRGPLSYNEQFF; DNA: TGCGCCAGCAGCCAAGAAAGGGACAGGGGCCCGCTCTCCTACAATGAGCAGTTCTTC
J: TRBJ2-2; V: TRBV29-1; length: 14; size: NA; D: NA; CDR3: CSVAPGARDGELFF; DNA: TGCAGCGTTGCTCCAGGAGCGAGGGACGGGGAGCTGTTTTTT
J: TRBJ2-5; V: TRBV5-1; length: 16; size: NA; D: TRBD2; CDR3: CASSLDVAGGRETQYF; DNA: TGCGCCAGCAGCTTGGATGTTGCGGGGGGTCGGGAGACCCAGTACTTC
J: TRBJ2-1; V: TRBV29-1; length: 13; size: NA; D: TRBD1; CDR3: CSATPTGLNEQFF; DNA: TGCAGCGCCACACCGACAGGGTTGAATGAGCAGTTCTTC
J: TRBJ2-7; V: TRBV13; length: 17; size: few; D: NA; CDR3: CASSSRSGKAPPYEQYF; DNA: TGTGCCAGCAGCTCCCGATCAGGGAAGGCACCTCCCTACGAGCAGTACTTC